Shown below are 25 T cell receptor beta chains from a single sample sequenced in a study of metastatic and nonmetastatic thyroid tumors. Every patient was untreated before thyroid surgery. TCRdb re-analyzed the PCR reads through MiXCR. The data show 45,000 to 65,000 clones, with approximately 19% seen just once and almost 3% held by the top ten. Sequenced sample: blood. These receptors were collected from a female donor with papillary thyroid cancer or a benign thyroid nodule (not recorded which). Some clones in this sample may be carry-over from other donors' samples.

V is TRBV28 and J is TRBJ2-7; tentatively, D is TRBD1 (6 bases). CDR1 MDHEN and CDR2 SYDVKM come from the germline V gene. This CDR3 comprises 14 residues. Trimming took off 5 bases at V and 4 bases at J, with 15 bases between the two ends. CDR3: CASSPPGHIYEQYF. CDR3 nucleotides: TGTGCCAGCAGTCCCCCGGGACACATTTACGAGCAGTACTTC.

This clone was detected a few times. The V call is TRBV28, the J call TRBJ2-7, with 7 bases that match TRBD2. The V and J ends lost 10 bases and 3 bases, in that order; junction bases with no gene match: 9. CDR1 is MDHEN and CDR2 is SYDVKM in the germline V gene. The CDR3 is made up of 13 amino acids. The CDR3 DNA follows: TGTGCCATCAATATGGCGGGAGACTACGAGCAGTACTTC. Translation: CAINMAGDYEQYF.

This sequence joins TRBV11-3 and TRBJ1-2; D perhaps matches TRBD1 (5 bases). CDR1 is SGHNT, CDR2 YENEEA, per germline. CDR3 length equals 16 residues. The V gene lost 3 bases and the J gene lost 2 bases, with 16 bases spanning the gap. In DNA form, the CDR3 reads TGTGCCAGCAGCTTGCTTACTACGGGACGGAACTATGGCTACACCTTC. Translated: CASSLLTTGRNYGYTF.

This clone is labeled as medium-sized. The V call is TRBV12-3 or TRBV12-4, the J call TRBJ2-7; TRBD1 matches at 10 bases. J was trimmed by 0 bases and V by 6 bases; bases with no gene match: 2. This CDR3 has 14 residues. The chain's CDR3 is CASRDRGSSYEQYF. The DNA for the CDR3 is TGTGCCAGCAGGGACAGGGGGAGCTCCTACGAGCAGTACTTC.

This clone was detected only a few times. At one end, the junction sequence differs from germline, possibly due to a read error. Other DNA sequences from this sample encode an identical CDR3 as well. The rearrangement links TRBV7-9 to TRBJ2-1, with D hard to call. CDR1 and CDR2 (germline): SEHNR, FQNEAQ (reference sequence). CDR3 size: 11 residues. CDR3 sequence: CASSRINEQFF. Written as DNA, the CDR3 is TGCGCCAGTAGCCGGATCAATGAGCAGTTCTTC. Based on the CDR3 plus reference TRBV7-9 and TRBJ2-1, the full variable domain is DTGVSQNPRHKITKRGQNVTFRCDPISEHNRLYWYRQTLGQGPEFLTYFQNEAQLEKSRLLSDRFSAERPKGSFSTLEIQRTEQGDSAMYLCASSRINEQFFGPGTRLTVL.

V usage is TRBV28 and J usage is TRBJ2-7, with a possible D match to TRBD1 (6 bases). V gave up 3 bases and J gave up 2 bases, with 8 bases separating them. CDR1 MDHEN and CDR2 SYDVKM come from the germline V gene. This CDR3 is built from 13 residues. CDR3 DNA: TGTGCCAGCAGTTTGGCAGGGGCCTACGAGCAGTACTTC. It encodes CASSLAGAYEQYF.

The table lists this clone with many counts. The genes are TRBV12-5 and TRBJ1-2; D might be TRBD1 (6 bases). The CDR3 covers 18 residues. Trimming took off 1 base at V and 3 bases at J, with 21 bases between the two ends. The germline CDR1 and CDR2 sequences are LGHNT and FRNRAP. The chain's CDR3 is CASGLGDSPWGLDYGYTF. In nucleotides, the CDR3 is TGTGCTAGTGGTTTGGGGGACTCACCTTGGGGGCTAGACTATGGCTACACCTTC. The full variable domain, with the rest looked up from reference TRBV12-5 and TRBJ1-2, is DARVTQTPRHKVTEMGQEVTMRCQPILGHNTVFWYRQTMMQGLELLAYFRNRAPLDDSGMPKDRFSAEMPDATLATLKIQPSEPRDSAVYFCASGLGDSPWGLDYGYTFGSGTRLTVV.

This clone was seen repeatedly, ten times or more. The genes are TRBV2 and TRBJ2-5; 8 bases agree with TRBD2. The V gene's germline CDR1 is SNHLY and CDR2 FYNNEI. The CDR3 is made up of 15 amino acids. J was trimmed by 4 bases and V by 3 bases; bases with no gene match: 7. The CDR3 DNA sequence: TGTGCCAGCAGTGAGGGGCGGGGGGCCCGAGAGACCCAGTACTTC. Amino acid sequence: CASSEGRGARETQYF. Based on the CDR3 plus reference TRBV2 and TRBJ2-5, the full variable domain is EPEVTQTPSHQVTQMGQEVILRCVPISNHLYFYWYRQILGQKVEFLVSFYNNEISEKSEIFDDQFSVERPDGSNFTLKIRSTKLEDSAMYFCASSEGRGARETQYFGPGTRLLVL.

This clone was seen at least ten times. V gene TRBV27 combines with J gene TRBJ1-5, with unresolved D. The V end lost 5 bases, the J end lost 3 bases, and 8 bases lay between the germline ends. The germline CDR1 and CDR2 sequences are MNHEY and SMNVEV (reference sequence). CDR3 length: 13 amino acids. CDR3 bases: TGTGCCAGCAGTCGTGGTAACAATCAGCCCCAGCATTTT. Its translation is CASSRGNNQPQHF.

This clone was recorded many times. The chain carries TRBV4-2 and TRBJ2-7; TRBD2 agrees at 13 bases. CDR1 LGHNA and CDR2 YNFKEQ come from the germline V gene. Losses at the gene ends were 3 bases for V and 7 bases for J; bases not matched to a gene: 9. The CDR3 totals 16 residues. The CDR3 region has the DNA TGTGCCAGCAGCCACACACTAGCGGGAGGGCTCGGGGAGCAGTACTTC. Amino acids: CASSHTLAGGLGEQYF.

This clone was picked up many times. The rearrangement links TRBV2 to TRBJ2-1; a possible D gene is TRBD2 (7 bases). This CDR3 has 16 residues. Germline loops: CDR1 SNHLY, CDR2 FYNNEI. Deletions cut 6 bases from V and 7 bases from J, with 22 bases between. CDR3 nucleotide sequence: TGTGCCAGCAGGGGGGCCCTAGCGGCTTCCTCTAATGAGCAGTTCTTC. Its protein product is CASRGALAASSNEQFF. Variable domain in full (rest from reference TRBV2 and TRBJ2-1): EPEVTQTPSHQVTQMGQEVILRCVPISNHLYFYWYRQILGQKVEFLVSFYNNEISEKSEIFDDQFSVERPDGSNFTLKIRSTKLEDSAMYFCASRGALAASSNEQFFGPGTRLTVL.

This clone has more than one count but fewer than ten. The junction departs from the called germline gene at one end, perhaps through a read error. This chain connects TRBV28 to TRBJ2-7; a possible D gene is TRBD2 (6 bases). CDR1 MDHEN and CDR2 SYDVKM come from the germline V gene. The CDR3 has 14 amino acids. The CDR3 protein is CASSSGTPSYEHYF. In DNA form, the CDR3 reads TGTGCCAGCAGTTCCGGGACTCCTTCGTACGAGCATTACTTC. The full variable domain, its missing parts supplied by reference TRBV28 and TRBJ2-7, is DVKVTQSSRYLVKRTGEKVFLECVQDMDHENMFWYRQDPGLGLRLIYFSYDVKMKEKGDIPEGYSVSREKKERFSLILESASTNQTSMYLCASSSGTPSYEHYFGPGTRLTVT.

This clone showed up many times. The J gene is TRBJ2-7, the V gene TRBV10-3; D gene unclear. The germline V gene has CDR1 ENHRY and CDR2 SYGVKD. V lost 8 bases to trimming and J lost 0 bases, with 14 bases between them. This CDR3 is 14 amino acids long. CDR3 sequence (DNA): TGTGCCATCTCCCCCAGCGCCAGCTCCTACGAGCAGTACTTC. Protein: CAISPSASSYEQYF.

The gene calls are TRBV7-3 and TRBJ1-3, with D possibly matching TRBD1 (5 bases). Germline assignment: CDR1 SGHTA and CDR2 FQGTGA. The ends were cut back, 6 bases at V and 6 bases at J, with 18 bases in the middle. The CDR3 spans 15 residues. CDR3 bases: TGTGCCAGCAGTTCAGGTTCGGGGCCTGTAAACACCATATATTTT. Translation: CASSSGSGPVNTIYF.

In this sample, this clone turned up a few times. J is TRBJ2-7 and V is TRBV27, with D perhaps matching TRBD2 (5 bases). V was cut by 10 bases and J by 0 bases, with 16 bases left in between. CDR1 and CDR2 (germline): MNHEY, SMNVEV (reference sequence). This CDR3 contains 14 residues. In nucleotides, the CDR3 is TGTGCCATCCCCGGAGCGGAGAGCTCCTACGAGCAGTACTTC. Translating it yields CAIPGAESSYEQYF.

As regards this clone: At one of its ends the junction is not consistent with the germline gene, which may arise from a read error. CDR3 nucleotide sequence: TGTGCCAGCAGTTTAAGGGGGGGTGTGATTTACAGTGAGCAGTTCTTC. The encoded protein is CASSLRGGVIYSEQFF. V and J are TRBV12-3 or TRBV12-4 and TRBJ2-1; maybe TRBD2 (7 bases). The CDR3 extends over 16 amino acids.

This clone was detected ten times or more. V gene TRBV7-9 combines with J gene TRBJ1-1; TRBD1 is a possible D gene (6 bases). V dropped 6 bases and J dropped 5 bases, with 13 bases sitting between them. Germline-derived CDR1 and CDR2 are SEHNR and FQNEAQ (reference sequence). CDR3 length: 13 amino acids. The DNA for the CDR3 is TGTGCCAGCAGAGGGGGGATAGGAACTGAAGCTTTCTTT. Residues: CASRGGIGTEAFF.

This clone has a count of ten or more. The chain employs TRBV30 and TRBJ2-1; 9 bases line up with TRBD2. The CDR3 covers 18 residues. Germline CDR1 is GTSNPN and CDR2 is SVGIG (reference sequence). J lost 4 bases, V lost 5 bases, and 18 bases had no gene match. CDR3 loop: CAWGKGGDAGGLYNEQFF. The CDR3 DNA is TGTGCCTGGGGCAAGGGGGGTGACGCGGGAGGGCTATACAATGAGCAGTTCTTC.

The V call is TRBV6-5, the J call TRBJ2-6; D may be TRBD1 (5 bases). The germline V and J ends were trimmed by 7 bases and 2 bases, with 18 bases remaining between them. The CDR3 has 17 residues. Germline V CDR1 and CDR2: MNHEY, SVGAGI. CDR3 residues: CASICWSTGTGANVLTF. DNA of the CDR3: TGTGCCAGCATTTGTTGGAGCACAGGAACTGGGGCCAACGTCCTGACTTTC.

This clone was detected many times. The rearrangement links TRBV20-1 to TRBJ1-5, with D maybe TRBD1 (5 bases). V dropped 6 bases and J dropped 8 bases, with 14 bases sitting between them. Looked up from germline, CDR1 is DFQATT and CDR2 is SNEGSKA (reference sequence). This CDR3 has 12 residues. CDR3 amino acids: CSATQGLEPQHF. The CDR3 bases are TGCAGTGCAACTCAGGGTCTGGAGCCCCAGCATTTT.

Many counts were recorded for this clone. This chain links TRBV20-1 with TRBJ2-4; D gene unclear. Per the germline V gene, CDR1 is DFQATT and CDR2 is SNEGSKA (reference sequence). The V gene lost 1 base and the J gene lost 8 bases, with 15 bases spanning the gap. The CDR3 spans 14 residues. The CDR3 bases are TGCAGTGCTAGAGTGCCTGACTTAATTGACATTCAGTACTTC. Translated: CSARVPDLIDIQYF.

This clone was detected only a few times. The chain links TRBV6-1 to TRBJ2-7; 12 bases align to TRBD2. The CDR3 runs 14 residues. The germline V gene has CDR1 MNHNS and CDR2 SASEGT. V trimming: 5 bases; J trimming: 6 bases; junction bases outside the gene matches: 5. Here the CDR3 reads CASSSGTSGREQYF. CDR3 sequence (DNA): TGTGCCAGCAGTTCCGGGACTAGCGGGCGCGAGCAGTACTTC.

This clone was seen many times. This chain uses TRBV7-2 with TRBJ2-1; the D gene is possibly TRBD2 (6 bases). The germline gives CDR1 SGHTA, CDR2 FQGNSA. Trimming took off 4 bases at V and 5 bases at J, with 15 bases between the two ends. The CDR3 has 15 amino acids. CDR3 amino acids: CASSSEGLPNNEQFF. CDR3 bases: TGTGCCAGCAGCTCAGAGGGACTGCCCAACAATGAGCAGTTCTTC. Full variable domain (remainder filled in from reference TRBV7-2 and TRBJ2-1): GAGVSQSPSNKVTEKGKDVELRCDPISGHTALYWYRQSLGQGLEFLIYFQGNSAPDKSGLPSDRFSAERTGGSVSTLTIQRTQQEDSAVYLCASSSEGLPNNEQFFGPGTRLTVL.

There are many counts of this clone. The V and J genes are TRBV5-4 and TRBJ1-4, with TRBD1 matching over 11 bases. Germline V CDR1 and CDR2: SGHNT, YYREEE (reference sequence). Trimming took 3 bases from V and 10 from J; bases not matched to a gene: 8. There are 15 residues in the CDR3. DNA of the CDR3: TGTGCCAGCAGCTCGAACGGACAGGGGGCTGGAAAACTGTTTTTT. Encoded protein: CASSSNGQGAGKLFF.

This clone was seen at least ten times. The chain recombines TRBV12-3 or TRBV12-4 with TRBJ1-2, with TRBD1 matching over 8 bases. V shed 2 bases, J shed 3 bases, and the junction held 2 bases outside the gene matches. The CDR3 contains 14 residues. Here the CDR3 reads CASSLSGGYYGYTF. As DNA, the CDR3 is TGTGCCAGCAGTTTATCAGGGGGCTACTATGGCTACACCTTC.